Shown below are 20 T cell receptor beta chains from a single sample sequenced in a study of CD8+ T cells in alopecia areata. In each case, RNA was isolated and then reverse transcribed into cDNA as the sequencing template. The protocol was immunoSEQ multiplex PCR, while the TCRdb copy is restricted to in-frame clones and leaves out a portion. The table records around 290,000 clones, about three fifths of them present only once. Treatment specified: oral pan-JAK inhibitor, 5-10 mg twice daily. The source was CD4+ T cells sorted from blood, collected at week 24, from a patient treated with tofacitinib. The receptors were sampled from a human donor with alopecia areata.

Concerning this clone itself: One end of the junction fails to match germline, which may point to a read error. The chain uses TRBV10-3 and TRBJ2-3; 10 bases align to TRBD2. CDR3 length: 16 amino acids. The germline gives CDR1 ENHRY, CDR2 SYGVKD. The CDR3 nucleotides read TGTGCCAGCAGTTTCGGGGTAGCGGGGGGCTTAGATACGCAGTATTTT. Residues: CASSFGVAGGLDTQYF.

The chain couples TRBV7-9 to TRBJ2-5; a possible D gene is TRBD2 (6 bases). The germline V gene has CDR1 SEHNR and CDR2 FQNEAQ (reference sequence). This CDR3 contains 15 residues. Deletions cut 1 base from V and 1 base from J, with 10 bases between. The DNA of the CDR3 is TGTGCCAGCAGCTTAGTTCGGACTACCCAAGAGACCCAGTACTTC. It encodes CASSLVRTTQETQYF.

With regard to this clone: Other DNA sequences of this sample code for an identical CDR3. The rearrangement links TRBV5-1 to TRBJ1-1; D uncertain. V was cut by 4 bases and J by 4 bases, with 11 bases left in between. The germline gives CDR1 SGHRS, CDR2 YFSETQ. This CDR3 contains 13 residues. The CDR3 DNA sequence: TGCGCCAGCAGCCCGGGGTTGGGCACTGAAGCTTTCTTT. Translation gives CASSPGLGTEAFF.

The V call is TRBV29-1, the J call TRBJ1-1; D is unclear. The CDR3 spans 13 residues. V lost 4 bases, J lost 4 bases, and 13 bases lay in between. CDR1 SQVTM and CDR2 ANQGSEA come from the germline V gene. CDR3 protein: CSVGMRLATEAFF. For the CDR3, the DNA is TGCAGCGTTGGGATGCGCCTGGCCACTGAAGCTTTCTTT.

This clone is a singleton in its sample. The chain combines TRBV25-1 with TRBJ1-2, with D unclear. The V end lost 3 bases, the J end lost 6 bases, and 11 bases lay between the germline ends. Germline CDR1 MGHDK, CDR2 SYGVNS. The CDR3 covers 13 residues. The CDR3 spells CASSEWQEDGYTF. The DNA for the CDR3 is TGTGCCAGCAGTGAGTGGCAAGAGGATGGCTACACCTTC.

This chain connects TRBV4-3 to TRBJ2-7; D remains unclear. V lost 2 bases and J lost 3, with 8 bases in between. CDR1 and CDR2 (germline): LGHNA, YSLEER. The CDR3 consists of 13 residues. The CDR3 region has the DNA TGCGCCAGCAGCCAACAACTTCACTACGAGCAGTACTTC. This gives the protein CASSQQLHYEQYF.

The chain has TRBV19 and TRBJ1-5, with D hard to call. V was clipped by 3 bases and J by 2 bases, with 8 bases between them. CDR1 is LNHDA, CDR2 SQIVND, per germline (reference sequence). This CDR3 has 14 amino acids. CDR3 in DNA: TGTGCCAGTAGTATTCTGGACGGCAATCAGCCCCAGCATTTT. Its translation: CASSILDGNQPQHF.

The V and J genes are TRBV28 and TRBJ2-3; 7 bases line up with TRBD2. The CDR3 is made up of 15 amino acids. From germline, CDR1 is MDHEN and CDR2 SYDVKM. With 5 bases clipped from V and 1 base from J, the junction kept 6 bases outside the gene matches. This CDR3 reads CASSPGGGGTDTQYF. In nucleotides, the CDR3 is TGTGCCAGCAGTCCCGGGGGAGGGGGCACAGATACGCAGTATTTT. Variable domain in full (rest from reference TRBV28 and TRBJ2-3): DVKVTQSSRYLVKRTGEKVFLECVQDMDHENMFWYRQDPGLGLRLIYFSYDVKMKEKGDIPEGYSVSREKKERFSLILESASTNQTSMYLCASSPGGGGTDTQYFGPGTRLTVL.

CDR3 amino acids: CASSRQGGSGNTIYF. In DNA form, the CDR3 reads TGTGCCAGCAGCCGACAGGGAGGCTCTGGAAACACCATATATTTT. The J gene is TRBJ1-3, the V gene TRBV9; 7 bases are a match to TRBD1. CDR1 and CDR2 from the germline V gene are SGDLS and YYNGEE. The V segment lost 4 bases and the J segment 0 bases; nucleotides outside the gene matches: 4. The CDR3 spans 15 residues.

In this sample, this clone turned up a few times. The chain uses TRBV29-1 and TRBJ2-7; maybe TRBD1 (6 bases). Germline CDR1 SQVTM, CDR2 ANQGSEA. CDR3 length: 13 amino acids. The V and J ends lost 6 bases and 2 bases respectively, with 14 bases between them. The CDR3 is CSVAGTKTYEQYF. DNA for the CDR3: TGCAGCGTCGCCGGGACAAAGACCTACGAGCAGTACTTC.

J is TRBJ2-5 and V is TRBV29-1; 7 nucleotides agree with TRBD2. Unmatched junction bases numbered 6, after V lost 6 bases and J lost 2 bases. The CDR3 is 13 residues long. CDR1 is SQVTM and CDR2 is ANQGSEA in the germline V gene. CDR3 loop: CSVALAEQETQYF. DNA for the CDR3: TGCAGCGTGGCCCTAGCGGAGCAAGAGACCCAGTACTTC.

The CDR3 DNA is TGCGCCAGCAGCTTGGAGGGACTAGCGGTAGACGAGCAGTACTTC. This gives the protein CASSLEGLAVDEQYF. The V call is TRBV5-1, the J call TRBJ2-7; 11 nucleotides line up with TRBD2. With V trimmed by 0 bases and J by 5 bases, 4 bases remained unmatched. The CDR3 length is 15 residues. Germline CDR1 reads SGHRS; CDR2 reads YFSETQ.

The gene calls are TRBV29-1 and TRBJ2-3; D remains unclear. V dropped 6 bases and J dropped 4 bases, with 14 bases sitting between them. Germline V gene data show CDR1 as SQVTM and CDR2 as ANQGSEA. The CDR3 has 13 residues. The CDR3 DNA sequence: TGCAGCGTCTCAGGATTGTGGGCAGATACGCAGTATTTT. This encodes CSVSGLWADTQYF.

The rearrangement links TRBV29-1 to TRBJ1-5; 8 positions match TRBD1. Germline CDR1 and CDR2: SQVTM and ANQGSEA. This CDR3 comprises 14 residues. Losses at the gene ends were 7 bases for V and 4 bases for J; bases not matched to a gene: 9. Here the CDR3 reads CSATTGVGNQPQHF. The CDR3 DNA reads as TGCAGCGCCACGACAGGGGTCGGGAATCAGCCCCAGCATTTT.

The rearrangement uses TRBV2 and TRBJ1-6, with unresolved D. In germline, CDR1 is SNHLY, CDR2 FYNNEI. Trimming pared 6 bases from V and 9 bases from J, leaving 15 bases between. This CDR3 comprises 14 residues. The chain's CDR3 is CASSIGQAGSPLHF. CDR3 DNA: TGTGCCAGCAGCATCGGCCAGGCGGGTTCACCCCTCCACTTT. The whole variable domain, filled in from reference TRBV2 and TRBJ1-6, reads EPEVTQTPSHQVTQMGQEVILRCVPISNHLYFYWYRQILGQKVEFLVSFYNNEISEKSEIFDDQFSVERPDGSNFTLKIRSTKLEDSAMYFCASSIGQAGSPLHFGNGTRLTVT.

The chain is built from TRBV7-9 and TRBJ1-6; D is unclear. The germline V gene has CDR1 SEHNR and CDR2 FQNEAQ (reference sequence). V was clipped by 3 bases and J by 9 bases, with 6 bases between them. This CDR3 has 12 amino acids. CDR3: CASSFSTSPLHF. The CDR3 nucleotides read TGTGCCAGCAGCTTCTCGACTTCACCCCTCCACTTT.

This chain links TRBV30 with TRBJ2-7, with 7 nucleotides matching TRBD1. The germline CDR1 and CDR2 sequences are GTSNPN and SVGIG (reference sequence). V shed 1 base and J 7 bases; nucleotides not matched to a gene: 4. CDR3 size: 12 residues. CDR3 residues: CAWSGTDREQYF. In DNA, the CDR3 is TGTGCCTGGAGTGGAACGGACAGGGAGCAGTACTTC.

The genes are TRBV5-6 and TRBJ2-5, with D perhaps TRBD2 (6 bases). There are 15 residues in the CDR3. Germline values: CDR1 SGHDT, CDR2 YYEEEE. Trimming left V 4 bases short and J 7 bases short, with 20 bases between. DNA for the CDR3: TGTGCCAGCAGCCTTGGGGGGACGTTAAGCGGGACCCAGTACTTC. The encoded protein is CASSLGGTLSGTQYF.

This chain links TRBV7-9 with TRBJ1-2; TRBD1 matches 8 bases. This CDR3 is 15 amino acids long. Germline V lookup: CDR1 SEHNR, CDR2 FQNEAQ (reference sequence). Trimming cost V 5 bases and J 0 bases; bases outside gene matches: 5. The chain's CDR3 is CASSPRDRPNYGYTF. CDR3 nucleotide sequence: TGTGCCAGCAGCCCCCGGGACAGGCCTAACTATGGCTACACCTTC.

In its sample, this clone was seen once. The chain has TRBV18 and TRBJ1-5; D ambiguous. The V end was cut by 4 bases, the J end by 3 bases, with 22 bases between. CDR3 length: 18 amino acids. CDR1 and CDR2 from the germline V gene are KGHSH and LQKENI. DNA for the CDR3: TGTGCCAGCTCACTATCACCTGGGGTAACCTCTTCCAATCAGCCCCAGCATTTT. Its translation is CASSLSPGVTSSNQPQHF.